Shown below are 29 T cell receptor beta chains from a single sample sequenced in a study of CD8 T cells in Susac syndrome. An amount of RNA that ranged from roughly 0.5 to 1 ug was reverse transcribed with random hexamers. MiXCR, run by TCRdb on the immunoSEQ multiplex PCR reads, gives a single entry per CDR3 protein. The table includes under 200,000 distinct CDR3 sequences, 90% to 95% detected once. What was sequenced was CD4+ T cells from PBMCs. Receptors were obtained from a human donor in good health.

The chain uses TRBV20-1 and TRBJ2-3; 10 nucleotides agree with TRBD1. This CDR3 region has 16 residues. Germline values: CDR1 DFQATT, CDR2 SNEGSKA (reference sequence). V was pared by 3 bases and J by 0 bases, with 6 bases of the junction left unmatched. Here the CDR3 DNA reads TGCAGTGCTAGGCCCCGGACAGGGGGTAGCACAGATACGCAGTATTTT. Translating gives CSARPRTGGSTDTQYF.

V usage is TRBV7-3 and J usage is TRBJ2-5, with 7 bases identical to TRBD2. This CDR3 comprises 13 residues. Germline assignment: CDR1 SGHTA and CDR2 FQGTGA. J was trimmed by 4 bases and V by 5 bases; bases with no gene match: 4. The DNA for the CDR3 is TGTGCCAGCAGCCTGACTAGCCTAGAGACCCAGTACTTC. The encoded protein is CASSLTSLETQYF.

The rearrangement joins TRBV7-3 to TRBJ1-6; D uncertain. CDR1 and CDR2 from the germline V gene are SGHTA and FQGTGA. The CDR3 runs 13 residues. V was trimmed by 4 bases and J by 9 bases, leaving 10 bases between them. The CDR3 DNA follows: TGTGCCAGCAGCTCGGAGGTCGGTTCACCCCTCCACTTT. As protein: CASSSEVGSPLHF.

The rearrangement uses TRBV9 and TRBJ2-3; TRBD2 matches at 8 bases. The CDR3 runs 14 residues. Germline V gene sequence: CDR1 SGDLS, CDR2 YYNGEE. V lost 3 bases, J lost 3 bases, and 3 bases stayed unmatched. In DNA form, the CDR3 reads TGTGCCAGCAGCGGGGGACTAGAAACAGATACGCAGTATTTT. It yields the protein CASSGGLETDTQYF.

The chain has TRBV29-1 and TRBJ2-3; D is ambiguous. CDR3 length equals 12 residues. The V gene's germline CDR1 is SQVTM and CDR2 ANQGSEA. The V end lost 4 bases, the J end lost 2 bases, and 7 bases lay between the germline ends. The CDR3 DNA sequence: TGCAGCGTTGTATGGGCCACAGATACGCAGTATTTT. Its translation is CSVVWATDTQYF.

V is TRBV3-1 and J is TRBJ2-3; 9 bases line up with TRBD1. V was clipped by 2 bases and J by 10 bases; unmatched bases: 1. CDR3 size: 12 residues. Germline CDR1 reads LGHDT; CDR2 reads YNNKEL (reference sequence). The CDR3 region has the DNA TGTGCCAGCAGCCAAACAGGGGGCGCGCAGTATTTT. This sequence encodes CASSQTGGAQYF.

The CDR3 here is CSARGPLDEQFF. The CDR3 region has the DNA TGCAGTGCTAGAGGCCCGTTAGATGAGCAGTTCTTC. J is TRBJ2-1 and V is TRBV20-1, with D unclear. Trimming pared 1 base from V and 8 bases from J, leaving 9 bases between. The length of the CDR3 is 12 residues. The germline V gene encodes CDR1 DFQATT and CDR2 SNEGSKA (reference sequence).

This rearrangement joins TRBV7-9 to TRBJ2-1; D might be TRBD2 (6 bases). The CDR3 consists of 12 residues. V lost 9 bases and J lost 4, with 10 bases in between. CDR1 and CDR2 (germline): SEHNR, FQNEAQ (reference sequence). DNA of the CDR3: TGTGCCAGTCGACGGGGGTACAATGAGCAGTTCTTC. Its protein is CASRRGYNEQFF.

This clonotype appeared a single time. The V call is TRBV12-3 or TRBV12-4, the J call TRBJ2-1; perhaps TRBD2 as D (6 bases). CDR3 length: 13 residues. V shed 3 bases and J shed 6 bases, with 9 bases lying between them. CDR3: CASSFGGINEQFF. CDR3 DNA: TGTGCCAGCAGTTTCGGAGGGATCAATGAGCAGTTCTTC.

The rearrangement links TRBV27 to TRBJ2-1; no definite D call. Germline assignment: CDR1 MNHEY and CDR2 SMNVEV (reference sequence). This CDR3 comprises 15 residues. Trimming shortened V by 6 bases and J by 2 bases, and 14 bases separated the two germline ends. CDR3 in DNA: TGTGCCAGCAGCCCTAGGTACGGCCCCTACAATGAGCAGTTCTTC. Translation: CASSPRYGPYNEQFF.

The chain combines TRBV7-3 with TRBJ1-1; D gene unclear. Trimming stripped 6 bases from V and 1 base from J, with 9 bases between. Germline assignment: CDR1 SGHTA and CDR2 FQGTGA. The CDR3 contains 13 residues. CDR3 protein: CASSQESNTEAFF. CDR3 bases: TGTGCCAGCAGTCAGGAGTCGAACACTGAAGCTTTCTTT. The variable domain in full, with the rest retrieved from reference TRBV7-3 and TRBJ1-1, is GAGVSQTPSNKVTEKGKYVELRCDPISGHTALYWYRQSLGQGPEFLIYFQGTGAADDSGLPNDRFFAVRPEGSVSTLKIQRTERGDSAVYLCASSQESNTEAFFGQGTRLTVV.

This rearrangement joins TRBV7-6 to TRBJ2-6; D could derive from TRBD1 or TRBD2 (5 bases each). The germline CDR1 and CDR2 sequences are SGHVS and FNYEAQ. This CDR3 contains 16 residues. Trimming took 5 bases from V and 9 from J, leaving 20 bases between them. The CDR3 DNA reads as TGTGCCAGCAGCCCCAGAGGGCCAGGGAGTGGCAACGTCCTGACTTTC. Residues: CASSPRGPGSGNVLTF.

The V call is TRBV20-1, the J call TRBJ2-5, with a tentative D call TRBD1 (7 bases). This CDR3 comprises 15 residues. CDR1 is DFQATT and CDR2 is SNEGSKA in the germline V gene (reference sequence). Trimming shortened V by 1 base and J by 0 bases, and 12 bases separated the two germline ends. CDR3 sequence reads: CSARARGQNQETQYF. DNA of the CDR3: TGCAGTGCTAGAGCGCGGGGACAGAACCAAGAGACCCAGTACTTC.

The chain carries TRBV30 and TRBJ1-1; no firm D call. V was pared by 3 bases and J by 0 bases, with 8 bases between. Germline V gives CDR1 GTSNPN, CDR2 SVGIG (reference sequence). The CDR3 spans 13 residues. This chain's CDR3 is CAWSRDLNTEAFF. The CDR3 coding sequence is TGTGCCTGGAGCCGGGATTTGAACACTGAAGCTTTCTTT.

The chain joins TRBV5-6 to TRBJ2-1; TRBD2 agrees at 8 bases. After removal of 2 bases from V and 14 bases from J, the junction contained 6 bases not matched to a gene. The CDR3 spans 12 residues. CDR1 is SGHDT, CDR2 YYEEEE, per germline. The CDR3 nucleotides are TGTGCCAGCAGCTTAGGTTCGGGAGGGGAGTTCTTC. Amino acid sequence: CASSLGSGGEFF.

CDR3 nucleotide sequence: TGCAGTGCAGGAATCAATCAGCCCCAGCATTTT. Translation: CSAGINQPQHF. This chain joins TRBV20-1 and TRBJ1-5; no reliable D call. V lost 6 bases to trimming and J lost 3 bases, with 6 bases between them. The CDR3 is 11 amino acids. CDR1 is DFQATT, CDR2 SNEGSKA, per germline (reference sequence).

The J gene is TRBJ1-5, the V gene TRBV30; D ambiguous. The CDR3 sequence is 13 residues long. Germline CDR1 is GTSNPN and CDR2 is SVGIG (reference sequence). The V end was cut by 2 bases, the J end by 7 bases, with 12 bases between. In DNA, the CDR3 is TGTGCCTGGAGTTTACACCCCCAGCAGCCCCAGCATTTT. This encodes CAWSLHPQQPQHF.

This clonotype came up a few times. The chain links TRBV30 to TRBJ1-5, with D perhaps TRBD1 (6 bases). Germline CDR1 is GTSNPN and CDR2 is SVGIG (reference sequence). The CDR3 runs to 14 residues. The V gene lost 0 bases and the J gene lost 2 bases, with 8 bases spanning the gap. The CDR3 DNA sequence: TGTGCCTGGAGTGTACAGGGAGGCAATCAGCCCCAGCATTTT. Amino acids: CAWSVQGGNQPQHF.

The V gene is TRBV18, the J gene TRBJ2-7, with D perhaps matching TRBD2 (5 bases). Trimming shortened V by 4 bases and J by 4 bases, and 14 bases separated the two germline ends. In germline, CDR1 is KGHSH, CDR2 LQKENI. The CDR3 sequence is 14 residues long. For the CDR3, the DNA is TGTGCCAGCTCACGTCGGGGTGTAGCTTACGAGCAGTACTTC. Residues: CASSRRGVAYEQYF.

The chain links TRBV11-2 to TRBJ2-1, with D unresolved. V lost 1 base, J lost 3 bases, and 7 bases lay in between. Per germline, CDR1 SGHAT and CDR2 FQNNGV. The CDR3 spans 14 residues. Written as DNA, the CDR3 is TGTGCCAGCAGCTTAGGGCAAAGCTACAATGAGCAGTTCTTC. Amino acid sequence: CASSLGQSYNEQFF.

CDR3 loop: CAISGSQGSDTQYF. CDR3 nucleotides: TGTGCCATCAGTGGATCACAGGGCTCAGATACGCAGTATTTT. V usage is TRBV10-3 and J usage is TRBJ2-3; TRBD1 is a possible D gene (6 bases). This CDR3 has 14 residues. CDR1 and CDR2 from the germline V gene are ENHRY and SYGVKD. The V and J ends lost 4 bases and 4 bases respectively, with 12 bases between them.

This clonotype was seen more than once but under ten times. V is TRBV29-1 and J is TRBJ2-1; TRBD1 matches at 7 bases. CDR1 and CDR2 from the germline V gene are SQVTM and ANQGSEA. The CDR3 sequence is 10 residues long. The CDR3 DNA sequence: TGCAGTGCCAGGGACAGAGAACAGTTCTTC. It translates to CSARDREQFF.

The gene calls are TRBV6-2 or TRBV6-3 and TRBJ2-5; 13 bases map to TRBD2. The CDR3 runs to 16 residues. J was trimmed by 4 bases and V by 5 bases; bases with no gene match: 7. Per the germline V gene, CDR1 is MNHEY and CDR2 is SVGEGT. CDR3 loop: CASSTGLAGLGETQYF. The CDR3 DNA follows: TGTGCCAGCAGTACGGGACTAGCGGGACTGGGAGAGACCCAGTACTTC.

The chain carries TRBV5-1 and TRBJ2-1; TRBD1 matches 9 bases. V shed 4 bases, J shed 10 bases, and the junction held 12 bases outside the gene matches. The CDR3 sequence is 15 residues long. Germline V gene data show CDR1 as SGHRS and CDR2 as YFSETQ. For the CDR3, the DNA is TGCGCCAGCAGCATGGGACAGGGAGGTTTAAGCGAGCAGTTCTTC. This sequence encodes CASSMGQGGLSEQFF.

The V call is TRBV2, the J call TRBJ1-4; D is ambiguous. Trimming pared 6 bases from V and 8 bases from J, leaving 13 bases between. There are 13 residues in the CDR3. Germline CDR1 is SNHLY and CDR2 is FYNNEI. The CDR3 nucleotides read TGTGCCAGCAGGAGAGATGGCGGCGAAAAACTGTTTTTT. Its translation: CASRRDGGEKLFF.

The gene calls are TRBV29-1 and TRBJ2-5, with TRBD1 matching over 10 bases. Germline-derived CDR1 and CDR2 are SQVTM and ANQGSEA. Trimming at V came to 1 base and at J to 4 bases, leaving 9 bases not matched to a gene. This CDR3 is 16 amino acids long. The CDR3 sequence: CSVEAFPGQGLETQYF. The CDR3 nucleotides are TGCAGCGTTGAAGCCTTCCCGGGACAGGGGCTAGAGACCCAGTACTTC.

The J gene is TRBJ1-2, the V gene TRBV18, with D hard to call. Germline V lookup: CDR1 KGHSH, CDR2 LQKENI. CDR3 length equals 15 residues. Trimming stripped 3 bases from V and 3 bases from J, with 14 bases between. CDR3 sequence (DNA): TGTGCCAGCTCACCGGAATTCTCACCCTACTATGGCTACACCTTC. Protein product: CASSPEFSPYYGYTF.

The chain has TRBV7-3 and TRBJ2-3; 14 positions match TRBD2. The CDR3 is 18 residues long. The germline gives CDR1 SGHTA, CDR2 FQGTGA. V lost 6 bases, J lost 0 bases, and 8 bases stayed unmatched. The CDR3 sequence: CASSRGLAGGSSTDTQYF. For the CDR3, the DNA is TGTGCCAGCAGTCGAGGACTAGCGGGGGGCTCTAGCACAGATACGCAGTATTTT.

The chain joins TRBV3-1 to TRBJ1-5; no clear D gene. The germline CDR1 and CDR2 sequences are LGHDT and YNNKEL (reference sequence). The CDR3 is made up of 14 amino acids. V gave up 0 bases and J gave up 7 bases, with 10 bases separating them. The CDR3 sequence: CASSQDWGSQPQHF. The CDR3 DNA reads TGTGCCAGCAGCCAAGATTGGGGTTCCCAGCCCCAGCATTTT.